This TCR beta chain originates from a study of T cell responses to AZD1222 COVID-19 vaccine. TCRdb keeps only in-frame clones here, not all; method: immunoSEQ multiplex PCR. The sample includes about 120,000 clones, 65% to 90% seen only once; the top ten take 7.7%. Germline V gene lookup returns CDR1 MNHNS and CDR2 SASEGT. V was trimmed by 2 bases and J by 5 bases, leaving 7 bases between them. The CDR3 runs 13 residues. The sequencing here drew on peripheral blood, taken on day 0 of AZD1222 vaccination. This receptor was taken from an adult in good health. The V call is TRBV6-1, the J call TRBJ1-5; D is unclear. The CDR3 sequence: CASSESGDQPQHF. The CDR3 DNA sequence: TGTGCCAGCAGTGAAAGCGGCGATCAGCCCCAGCATTTT.